This T cell receptor beta chain was profiled in a study of T cell changes during pregnancy in multiple sclerosis. TCRdb keeps only in-frame clones here, not all; method: immunoSEQ multiplex PCR. The sample consists of around 49,000 clones, 90% of them appearing once. V was pared by 0 bases and J by 2 bases, with 4 bases of the junction left unmatched. The CDR3 spans 17 residues. Germline CDR1 MGHRA, CDR2 YSYEKL. This chain connects TRBV4-1 to TRBJ2-5, with TRBD2 identical over 12 bases. The sequence was obtained from a female donor in good health, enrolled as a control in a pregnancy study. The input for sequencing was peripheral blood, taken after pregnancy. CDR3 sequence (DNA): TGCGCCAGCAGCCAAGATGACCTAGCGGGGGGGCAAGAGACCCAGTACTTC. Translation: CASSQDDLAGGQETQYF.